This TCR beta chain was sequenced for a study of T-cell memory formation after mild COVID-19. General study findings and limits: Largely, contracting CD4+ clones fell within CM and EM, and contracting CD8+ clones within EMRA.

TCRdb itself ran the 5' RACE reads through MiXCR, one entry per CDR3 protein. The sample includes over 450,000 distinct CDR3 sequences, about a fifth seen only once; the top ten take under 15%. Of note for this clonotype: The antigen is undetermined.

Trimming took off 6 bases at V and 2 bases at J, with 19 bases between the two ends. The CDR3 totals 16 residues. Sequences were obtained from PBMCs or a T cell subset sorted from them (not recorded which). The rearrangement uses TRBV12-3 or TRBV12-4 and TRBJ1-2; D unclear. The sequence was collected from an adult woman who had mild COVID-19 (a few samples of this study predate the infection). Cell type and time point are not known. CDR3 sequence (DNA): TGTGCCAGCAGCCGACATGCAACCTCGATCAACTATGGCTACACCTTC. It specifies CASSRHATSINYGYTF.